This record looks at one TCR beta chain sequence and its context. Its antigen is unknown. With random hexamers, roughly 0.45 to 1 ug RNA was reverse transcribed. From the immunoSEQ multiplex PCR reads, TCRdb called clonotypes with MiXCR, one entry per CDR3 protein. The data contain more than 110,000 distinct CDR3 sequences, 95% of them singletons. Fulfillment of recently defined diagnostic criteria for definite or probable disease was shown by the patients with Susac syndrome. The data are from a study of CD8 T cells in Susac syndrome. Overall study results and limits: The CD4+ T cell repertoires in Susac syndrome did not show any clonal expansion.

CDR3 length: 13 residues. Trimming took 6 bases from V and 1 from J, leaving 9 bases between them. Germline CDR1 reads SQVTM; CDR2 reads ANQGSEA. This rearrangement joins TRBV29-1 to TRBJ2-2; no clear D. The sequence was obtained from a human donor with Susac syndrome. The sample taken for sequencing was CD4+ T cells from PBMCs. CDR3 sequence (DNA): TGCAGCGTGCTGGCGCTGAACACCGGGGAGCTGTTTTTT. Protein: CSVLALNTGELFF.